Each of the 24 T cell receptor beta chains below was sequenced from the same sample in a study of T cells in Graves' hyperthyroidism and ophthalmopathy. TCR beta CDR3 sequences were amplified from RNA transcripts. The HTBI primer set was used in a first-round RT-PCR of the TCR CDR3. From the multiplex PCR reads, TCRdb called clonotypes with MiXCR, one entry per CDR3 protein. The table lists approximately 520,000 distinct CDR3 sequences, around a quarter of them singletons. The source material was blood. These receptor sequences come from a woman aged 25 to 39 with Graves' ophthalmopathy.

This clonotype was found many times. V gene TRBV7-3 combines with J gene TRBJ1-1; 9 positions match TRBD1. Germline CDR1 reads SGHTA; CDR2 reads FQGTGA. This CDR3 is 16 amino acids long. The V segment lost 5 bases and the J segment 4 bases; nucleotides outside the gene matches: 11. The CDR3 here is CASSQGPGQGSTEAFF. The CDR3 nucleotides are TGTGCCAGCAGCCAAGGCCCGGGACAGGGCAGCACTGAAGCTTTCTTT.

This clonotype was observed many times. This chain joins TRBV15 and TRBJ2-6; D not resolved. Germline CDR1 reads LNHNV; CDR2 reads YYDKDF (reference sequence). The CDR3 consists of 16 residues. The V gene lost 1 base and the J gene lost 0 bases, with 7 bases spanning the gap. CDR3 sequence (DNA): TGTGCCACCAGCAGAGGCGGTTACTCTGGGGCCAACGTCCTGACTTTC. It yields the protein CATSRGGYSGANVLTF.

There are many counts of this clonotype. CDR3 DNA sequence: TGCAGTGCTCAACTAGCGGGGGGCCCGAACACCGGGGAGCTGTTTTTT. This encodes CSAQLAGGPNTGELFF. The V gene is TRBV20-1, the J gene TRBJ2-2, with 12 nucleotides matching TRBD2. The germline V gene has CDR1 DFQATT and CDR2 SNEGSKA (reference sequence). This CDR3 is 16 amino acids long. With V trimmed by 5 bases and J by 0 bases, 4 bases remained unmatched.

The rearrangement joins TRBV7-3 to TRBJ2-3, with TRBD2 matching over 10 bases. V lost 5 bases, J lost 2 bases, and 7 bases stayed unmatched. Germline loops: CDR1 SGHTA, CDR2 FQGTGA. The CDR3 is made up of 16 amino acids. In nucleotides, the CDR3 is TGTGCCAGCAGCCCGATAGCGGGGGGTTACACAGATACGCAGTATTTT. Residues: CASSPIAGGYTDTQYF.

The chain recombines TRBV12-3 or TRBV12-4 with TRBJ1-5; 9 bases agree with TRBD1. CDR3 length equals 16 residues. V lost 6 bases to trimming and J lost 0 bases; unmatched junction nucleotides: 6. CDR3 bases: TGTGCCAGCAGCCCACAGGGGGCTGTTAGCAATCAGCCCCAGCATTTT. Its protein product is CASSPQGAVSNQPQHF.

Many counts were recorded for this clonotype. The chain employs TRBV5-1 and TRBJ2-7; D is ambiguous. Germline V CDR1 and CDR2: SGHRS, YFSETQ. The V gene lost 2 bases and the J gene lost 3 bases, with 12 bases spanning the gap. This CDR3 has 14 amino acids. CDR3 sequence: CASSFEDKIYEQYF. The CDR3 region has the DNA TGCGCCAGCAGCTTCGAAGACAAGATCTACGAGCAGTACTTC.

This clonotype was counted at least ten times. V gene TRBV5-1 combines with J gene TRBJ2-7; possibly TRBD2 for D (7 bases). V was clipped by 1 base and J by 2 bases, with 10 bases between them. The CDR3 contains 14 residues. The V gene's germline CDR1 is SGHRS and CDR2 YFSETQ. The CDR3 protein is CASSLRGGAYEQYF. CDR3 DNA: TGCGCCAGCAGCTTGAGGGGGGGCGCCTACGAGCAGTACTTC.

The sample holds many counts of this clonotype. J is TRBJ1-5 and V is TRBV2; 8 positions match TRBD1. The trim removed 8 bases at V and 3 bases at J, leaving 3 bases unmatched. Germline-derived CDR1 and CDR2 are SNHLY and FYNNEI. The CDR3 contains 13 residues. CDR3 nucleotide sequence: TGTGCCAGCGGCAGGGGGCCCAATCAGCCCCAGCATTTT. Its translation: CASGRGPNQPQHF. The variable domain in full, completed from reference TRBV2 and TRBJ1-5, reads EPEVTQTPSHQVTQMGQEVILRCVPISNHLYFYWYRQILGQKVEFLVSFYNNEISEKSEIFDDQFSVERPDGSNFTLKIRSTKLEDSAMYFCASGRGPNQPQHFGDGTRLSIL.

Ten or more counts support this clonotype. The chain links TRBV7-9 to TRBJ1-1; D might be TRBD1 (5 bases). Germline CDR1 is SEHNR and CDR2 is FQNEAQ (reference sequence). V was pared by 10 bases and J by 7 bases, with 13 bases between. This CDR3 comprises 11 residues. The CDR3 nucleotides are TGTGCCACCGACAGACAGCGTGAAGCTTTCTTT. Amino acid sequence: CATDRQREAFF.

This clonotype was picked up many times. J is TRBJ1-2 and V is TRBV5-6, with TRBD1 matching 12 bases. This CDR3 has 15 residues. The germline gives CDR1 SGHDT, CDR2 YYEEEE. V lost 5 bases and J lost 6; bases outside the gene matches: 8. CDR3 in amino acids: CASSSAGDRGHGYTF. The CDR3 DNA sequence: TGTGCCAGCAGTTCCGCTGGGGACAGGGGGCATGGCTACACCTTC.

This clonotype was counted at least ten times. CDR3 residues: CASSRIAQGSYEQYF. CDR3 nucleotide sequence: TGTGCCAGCAGCCGCATCGCCCAGGGGTCCTACGAGCAGTACTTC. V usage is TRBV6-2 or TRBV6-3 and J usage is TRBJ2-7; possible D gene TRBD1, 6 bases. Germline values: CDR1 MNHEY, CDR2 SVGEGT. The CDR3 runs 15 residues. Trimming took off 6 bases at V and 1 base at J, with 16 bases between the two ends.

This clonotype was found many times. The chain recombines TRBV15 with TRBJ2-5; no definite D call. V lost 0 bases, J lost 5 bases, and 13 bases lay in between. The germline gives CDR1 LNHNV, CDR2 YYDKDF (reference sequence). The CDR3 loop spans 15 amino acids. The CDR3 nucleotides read TGTGCCACCAGCAGAGATCTTGCATTGTCGGAGACCCAGTACTTC. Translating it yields CATSRDLALSETQYF.

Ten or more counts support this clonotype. Written as DNA, the CDR3 is TGTGCCAGCAGTACAACCGGGACAGGGGCCGGGGAGCTGTTTTTT. It is translated as CASSTTGTGAGELFF. The chain couples TRBV12-3 or TRBV12-4 to TRBJ2-2, with TRBD1 matching over 10 bases. CDR3 length: 15 amino acids. The junction had 6 bases not matched to a gene; V was cut back by 5 bases and J by 6 bases.

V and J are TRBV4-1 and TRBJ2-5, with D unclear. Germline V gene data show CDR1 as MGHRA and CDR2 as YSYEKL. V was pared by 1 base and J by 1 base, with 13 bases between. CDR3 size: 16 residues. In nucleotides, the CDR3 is TGCGCCAGCAGCCAAGGTGCGACAATCCGCCAAGAGACCCAGTACTTC. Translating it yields CASSQGATIRQETQYF.

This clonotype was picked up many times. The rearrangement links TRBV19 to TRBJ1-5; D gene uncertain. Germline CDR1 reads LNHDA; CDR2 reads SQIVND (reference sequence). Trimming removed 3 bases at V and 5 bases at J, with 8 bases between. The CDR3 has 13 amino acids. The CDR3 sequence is CASSIDGDQPQHF. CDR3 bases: TGTGCCAGTAGTATTGACGGGGATCAGCCCCAGCATTTT. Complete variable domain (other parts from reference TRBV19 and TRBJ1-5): DGGITQSPKYLFRKEGQNVTLSCEQNLNHDAMYWYRQDPGQGLRLIYYSQIVNDFQKGDIAEGYSVSREKKESFPLTVTSAQKNPTAFYLCASSIDGDQPQHFGDGTRLSIL.

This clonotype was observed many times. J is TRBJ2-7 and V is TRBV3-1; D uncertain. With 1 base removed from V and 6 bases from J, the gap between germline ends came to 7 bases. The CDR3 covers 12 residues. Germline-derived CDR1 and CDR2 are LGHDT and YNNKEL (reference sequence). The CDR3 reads CASSQVPTEQYF. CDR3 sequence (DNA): TGTGCCAGCAGCCAAGTTCCTACCGAGCAGTACTTC.

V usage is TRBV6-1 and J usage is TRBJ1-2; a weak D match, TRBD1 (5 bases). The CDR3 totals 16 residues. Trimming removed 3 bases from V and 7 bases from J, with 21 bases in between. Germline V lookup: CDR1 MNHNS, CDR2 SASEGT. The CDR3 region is CASSEPSLGGGGGYTF. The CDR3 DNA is TGTGCCAGCAGTGAGCCCTCTCTGGGGGGGGGAGGTGGCTACACCTTC.

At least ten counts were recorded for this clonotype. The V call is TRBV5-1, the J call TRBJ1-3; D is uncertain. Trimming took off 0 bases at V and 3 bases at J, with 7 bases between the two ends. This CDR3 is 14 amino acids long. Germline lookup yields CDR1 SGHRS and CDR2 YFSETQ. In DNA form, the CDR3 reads TGCGCCAGCAGCTTGGACAGTCTTGGAAACACCATATATTTT. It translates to CASSLDSLGNTIYF.

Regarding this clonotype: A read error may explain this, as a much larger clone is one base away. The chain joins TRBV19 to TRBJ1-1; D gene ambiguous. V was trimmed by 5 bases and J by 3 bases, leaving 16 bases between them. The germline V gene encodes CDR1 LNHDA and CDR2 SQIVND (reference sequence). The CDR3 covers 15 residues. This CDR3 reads CASSPRDGLDTEAFF. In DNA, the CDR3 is TGTGCCAGTAGTCCCCGTGACGGACTGGACACTGAAGCTTTCTTT. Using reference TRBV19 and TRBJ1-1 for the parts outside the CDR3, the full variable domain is DGGITQSPKYLFRKEGQNVTLSCEQNLNHDAMYWYRQDPGQGLRLIYYSQIVNDFQKGDIAEGYSVSREKKESFPLTVTSAQKNPTAFYLCASSPRDGLDTEAFFGQGTRLTVV.

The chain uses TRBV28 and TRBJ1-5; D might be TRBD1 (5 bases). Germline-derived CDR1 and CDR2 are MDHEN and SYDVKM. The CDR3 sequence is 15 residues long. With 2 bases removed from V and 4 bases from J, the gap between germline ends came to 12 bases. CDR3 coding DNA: TGTGCCAGCAGTTTAGGGGGGAGGACTAATCAGCCCCAGCATTTT. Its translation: CASSLGGRTNQPQHF.

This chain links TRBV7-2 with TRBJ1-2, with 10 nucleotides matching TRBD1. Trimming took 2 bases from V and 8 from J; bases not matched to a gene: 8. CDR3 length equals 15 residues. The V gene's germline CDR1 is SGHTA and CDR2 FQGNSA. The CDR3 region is CASSLQTGGAEGYTF. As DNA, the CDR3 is TGTGCCAGCAGCTTACAGACAGGGGGCGCAGAGGGCTACACCTTC. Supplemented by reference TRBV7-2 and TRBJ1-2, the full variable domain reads GAGVSQSPSNKVTEKGKDVELRCDPISGHTALYWYRQSLGQGLEFLIYFQGNSAPDKSGLPSDRFSAERTGGSVSTLTIQRTQQEDSAVYLCASSLQTGGAEGYTFGSGTRLTVV.

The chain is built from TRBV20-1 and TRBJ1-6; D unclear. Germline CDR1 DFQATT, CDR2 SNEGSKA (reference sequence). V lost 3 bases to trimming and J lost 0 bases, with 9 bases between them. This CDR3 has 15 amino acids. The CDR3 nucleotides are TGCAGTGCTAGCGGCCTGAGCTCCTATAATTCACCCCTCCACTTT. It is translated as CSASGLSSYNSPLHF.

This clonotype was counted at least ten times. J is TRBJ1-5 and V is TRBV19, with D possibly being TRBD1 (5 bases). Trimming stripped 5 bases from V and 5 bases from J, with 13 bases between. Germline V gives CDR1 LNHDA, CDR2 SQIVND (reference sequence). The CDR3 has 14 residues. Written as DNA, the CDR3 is TGTGCCAGTAGTTCCCGGGGGGGGGATCAGCCCCAGCATTTT. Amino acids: CASSSRGGDQPQHF. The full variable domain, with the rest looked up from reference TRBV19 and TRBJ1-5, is DGGITQSPKYLFRKEGQNVTLSCEQNLNHDAMYWYRQDPGQGLRLIYYSQIVNDFQKGDIAEGYSVSREKKESFPLTVTSAQKNPTAFYLCASSSRGGDQPQHFGDGTRLSIL.

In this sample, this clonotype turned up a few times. In nucleotides, the CDR3 is TGTGCCTGGAGTAGCGGTCGTCCTAACTCACCCCTCCACTTT. Protein sequence: CAWSSGRPNSPLHF. The V and J genes are TRBV30 and TRBJ1-6; D gene uncertain. Germline assignment: CDR1 GTSNPN and CDR2 SVGIG (reference sequence). CDR3 length: 14 residues. V was shortened by 2 bases and J by 10 bases, with 15 bases between the two germline ends.